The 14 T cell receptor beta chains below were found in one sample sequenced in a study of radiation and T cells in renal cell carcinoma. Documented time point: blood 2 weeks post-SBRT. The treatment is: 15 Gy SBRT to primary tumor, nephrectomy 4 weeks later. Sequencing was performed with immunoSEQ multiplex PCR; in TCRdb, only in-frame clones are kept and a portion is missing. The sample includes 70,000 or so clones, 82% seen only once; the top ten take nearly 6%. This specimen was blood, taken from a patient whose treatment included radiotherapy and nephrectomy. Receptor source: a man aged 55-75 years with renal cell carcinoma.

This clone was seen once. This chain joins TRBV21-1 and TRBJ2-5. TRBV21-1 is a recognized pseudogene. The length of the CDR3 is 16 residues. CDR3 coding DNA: TGTGCCAGCAGCAATGGGACCTCTAAAATTCAAGAGACCCAGTACTTC. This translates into CASSNGTSKIQETQYF.

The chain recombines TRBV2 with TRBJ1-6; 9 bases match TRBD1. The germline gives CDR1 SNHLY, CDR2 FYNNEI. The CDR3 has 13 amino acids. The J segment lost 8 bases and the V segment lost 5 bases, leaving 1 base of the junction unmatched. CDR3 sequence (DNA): TGTGCCAGCAGTTGGGACAGGGATTCACCCCTCCACTTT. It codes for CASSWDRDSPLHF.

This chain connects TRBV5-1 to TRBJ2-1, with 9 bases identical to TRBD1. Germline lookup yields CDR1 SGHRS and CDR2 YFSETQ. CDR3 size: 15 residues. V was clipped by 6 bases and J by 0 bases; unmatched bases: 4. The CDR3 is CASTDRGGSYNEQFF. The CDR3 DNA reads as TGCGCCAGCACGGACAGGGGAGGCTCCTACAATGAGCAGTTCTTC.

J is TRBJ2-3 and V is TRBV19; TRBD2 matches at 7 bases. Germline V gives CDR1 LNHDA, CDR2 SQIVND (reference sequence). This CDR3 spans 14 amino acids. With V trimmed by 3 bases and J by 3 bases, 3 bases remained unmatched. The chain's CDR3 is CASSIPGLTDTQYF. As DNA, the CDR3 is TGTGCCAGTAGTATTCCGGGACTAACAGATACGCAGTATTTT.

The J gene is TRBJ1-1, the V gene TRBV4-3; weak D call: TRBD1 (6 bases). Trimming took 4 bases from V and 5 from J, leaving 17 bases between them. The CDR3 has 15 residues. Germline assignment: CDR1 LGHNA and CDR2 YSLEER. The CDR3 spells CASSRLDSETTEAFF. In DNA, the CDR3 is TGCGCCAGCAGCCGCTTGGACAGCGAGACAACTGAAGCTTTCTTT.

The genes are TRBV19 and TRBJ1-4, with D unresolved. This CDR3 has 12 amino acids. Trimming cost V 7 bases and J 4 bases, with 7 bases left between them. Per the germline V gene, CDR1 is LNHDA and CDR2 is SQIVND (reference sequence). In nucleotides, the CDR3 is TGTGCCAGTACTGGAAATAATGAAAAACTGTTTTTT. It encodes CASTGNNEKLFF.

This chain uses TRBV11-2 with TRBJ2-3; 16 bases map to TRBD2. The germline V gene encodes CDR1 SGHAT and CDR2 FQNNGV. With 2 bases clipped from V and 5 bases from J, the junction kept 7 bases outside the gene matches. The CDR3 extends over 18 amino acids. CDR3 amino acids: CASSLLGLAGGLGDTQYF. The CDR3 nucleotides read TGTGCCAGCAGCTTACTGGGACTAGCGGGAGGGCTTGGAGATACGCAGTATTTT.

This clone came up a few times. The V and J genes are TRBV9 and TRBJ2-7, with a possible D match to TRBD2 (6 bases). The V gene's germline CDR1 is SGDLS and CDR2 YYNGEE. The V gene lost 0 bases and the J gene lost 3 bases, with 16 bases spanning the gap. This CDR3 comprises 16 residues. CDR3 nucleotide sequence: TGTGCCAGCAGCGTAGAAAGGGGTAGCGGCATCTACGAGCAGTACTTC. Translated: CASSVERGSGIYEQYF.

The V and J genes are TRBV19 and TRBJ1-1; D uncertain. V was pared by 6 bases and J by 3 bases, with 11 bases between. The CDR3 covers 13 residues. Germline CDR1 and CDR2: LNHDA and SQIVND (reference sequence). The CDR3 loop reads CASSNTMHTEAFF. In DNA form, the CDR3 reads TGTGCCAGTAGCAATACAATGCACACTGAAGCTTTCTTT.

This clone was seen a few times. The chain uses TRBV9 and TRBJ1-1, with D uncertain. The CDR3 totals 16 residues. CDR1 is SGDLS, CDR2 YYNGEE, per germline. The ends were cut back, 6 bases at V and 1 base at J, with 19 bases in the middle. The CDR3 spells CASTAGSVLTNTEAFF. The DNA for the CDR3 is TGTGCCAGCACAGCAGGCTCGGTACTAACGAACACTGAAGCTTTCTTT.

The CDR3 sequence is CASSVSGGHGYGYTF. CDR3 DNA: TGTGCCAGCAGCGTGTCGGGGGGGCACGGCTATGGCTACACCTTC. This chain uses TRBV9 with TRBJ1-2; D may be TRBD1 (6 bases). Trimming cost V 2 bases and J 4 bases, with 15 bases left between them. There are 15 residues in the CDR3. In germline, CDR1 is SGDLS, CDR2 YYNGEE. Using reference TRBV9 and TRBJ1-2 for the parts outside the CDR3, the full variable domain is DSGVTQTPKHLITATGQRVTLRCSPRSGDLSVYWYQQSLDQGLQFLIQYYNGEERAKGNILERFSAQQFPDLHSELNLSSLELGDSALYFCASSVSGGHGYGYTFGSGTRLTVV.

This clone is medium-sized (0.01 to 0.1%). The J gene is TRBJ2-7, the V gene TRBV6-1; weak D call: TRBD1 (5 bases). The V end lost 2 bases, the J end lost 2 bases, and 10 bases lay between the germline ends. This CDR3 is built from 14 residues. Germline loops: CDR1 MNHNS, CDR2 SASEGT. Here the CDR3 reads CASSERTRAYEQYF. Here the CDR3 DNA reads TGTGCCAGCAGTGAAAGAACCAGGGCCTACGAGCAGTACTTC.

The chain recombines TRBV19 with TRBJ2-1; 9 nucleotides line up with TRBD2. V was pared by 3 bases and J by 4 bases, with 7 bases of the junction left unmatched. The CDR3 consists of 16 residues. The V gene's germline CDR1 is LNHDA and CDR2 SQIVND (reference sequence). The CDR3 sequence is CASSIPGLARYNEQFF. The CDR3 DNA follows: TGTGCCAGTAGTATCCCTGGACTAGCGAGATACAATGAGCAGTTCTTC.

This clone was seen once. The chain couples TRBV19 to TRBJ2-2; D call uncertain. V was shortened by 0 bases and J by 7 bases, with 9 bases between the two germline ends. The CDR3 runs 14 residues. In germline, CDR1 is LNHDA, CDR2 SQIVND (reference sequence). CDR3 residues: CASSIEVVVGELFF. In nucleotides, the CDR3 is TGTGCCAGTAGTATAGAAGTGGTGGTCGGGGAGCTGTTTTTT.